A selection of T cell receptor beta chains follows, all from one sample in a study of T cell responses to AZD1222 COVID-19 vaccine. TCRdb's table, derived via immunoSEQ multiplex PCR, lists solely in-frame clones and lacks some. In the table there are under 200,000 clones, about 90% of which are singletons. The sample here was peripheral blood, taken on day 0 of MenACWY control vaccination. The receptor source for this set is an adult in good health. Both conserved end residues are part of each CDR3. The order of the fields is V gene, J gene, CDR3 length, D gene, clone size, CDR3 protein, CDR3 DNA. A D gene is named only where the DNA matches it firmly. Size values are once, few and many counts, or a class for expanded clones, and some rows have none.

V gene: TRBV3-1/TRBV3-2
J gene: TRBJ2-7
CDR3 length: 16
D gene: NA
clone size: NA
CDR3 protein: CASSQGVGALGSEQYF
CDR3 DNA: TGTGCCAGCAGCCAGGGGGTAGGCGCCCTAGGTTCCGAGCAGTACTTC

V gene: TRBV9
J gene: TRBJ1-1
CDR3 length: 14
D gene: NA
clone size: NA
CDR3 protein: CASSAGTGTSEAFF
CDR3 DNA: TGTGCCAGCAGCGCCGGTACAGGGACGTCTGAAGCTTTCTTT

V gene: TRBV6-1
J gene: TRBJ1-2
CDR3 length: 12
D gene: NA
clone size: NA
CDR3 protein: CASSERTYGYTF
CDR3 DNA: TGTGCCAGCAGTGAAAGGACCTATGGCTACACCTTC

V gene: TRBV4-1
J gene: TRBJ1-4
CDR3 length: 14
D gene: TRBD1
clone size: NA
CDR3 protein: CASSPRQGGEKLFF
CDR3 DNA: TGCGCCAGCAGCCCTCGACAGGGGGGTGAAAAACTGTTTTTT

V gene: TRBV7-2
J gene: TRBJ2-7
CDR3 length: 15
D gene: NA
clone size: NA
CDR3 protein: CASSLVPPRVEEQYF
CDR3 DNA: TGTGCCAGCAGCTTAGTTCCCCCCAGGGTGGAAGAGCAGTACTTC

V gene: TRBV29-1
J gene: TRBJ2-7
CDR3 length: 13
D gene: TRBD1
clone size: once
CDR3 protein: CSVRTGNTYEQYF
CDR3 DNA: TGCAGCGTTAGGACAGGGAATACCTACGAGCAGTACTTC

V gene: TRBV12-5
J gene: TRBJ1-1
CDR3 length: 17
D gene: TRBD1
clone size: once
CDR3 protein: CASGLQGQAPTNTEAFF
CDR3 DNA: TGTGCTAGTGGTCTCCAGGGACAGGCCCCAACGAACACTGAAGCTTTCTTT

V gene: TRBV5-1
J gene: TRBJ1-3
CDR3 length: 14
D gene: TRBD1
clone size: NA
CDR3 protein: CASSAWTGSDTIYF
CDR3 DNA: TGCGCCAGCAGCGCCTGGACAGGGAGTGACACCATATATTTT

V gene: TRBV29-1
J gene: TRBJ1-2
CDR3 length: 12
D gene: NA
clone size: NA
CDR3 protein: CSVKGTEDGYTF
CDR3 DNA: TGCAGCGTGAAGGGGACCGAGGATGGCTACACCTTC

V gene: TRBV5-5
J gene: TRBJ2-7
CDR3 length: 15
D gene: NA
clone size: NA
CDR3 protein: CASSFGPTMAYEQYF
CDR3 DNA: TGTGCCAGCAGCTTCGGGCCCACGATGGCCTACGAGCAGTACTTC

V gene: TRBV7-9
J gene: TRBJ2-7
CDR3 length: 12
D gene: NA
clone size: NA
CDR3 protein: CASSLQSYEQYF
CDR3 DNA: TGTGCCAGCAGCCTCCAGAGTTACGAGCAGTACTTC

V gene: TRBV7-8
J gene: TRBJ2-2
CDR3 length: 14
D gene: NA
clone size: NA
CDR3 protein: CASSLRERTGELFF
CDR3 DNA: TGTGCCAGCAGCTTAAGGGAGCGCACCGGGGAGCTGTTTTTT

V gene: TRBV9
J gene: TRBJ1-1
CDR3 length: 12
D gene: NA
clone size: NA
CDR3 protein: CASSGFGTEAFF
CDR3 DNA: TGTGCCAGCAGCGGATTCGGGACAGAAGCTTTCTTT

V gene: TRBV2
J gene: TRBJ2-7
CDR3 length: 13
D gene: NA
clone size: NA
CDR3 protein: CASVPGSSYEQYF
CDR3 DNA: TGTGCCAGCGTACCTGGCAGCTCCTACGAGCAGTACTTC

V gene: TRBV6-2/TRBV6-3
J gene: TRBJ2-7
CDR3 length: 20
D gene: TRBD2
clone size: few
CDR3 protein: CASSYPTGTSGALSSYEQYF
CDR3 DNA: TGTGCCAGCAGTTACCCTACCGGGACTAGCGGGGCTTTGAGCTCCTACGAGCAGTACTTC

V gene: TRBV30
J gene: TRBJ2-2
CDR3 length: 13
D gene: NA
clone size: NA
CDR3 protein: CAWSGNGRGELFF
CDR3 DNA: TGTGCCTGGAGTGGCAACGGGCGCGGGGAGCTGTTTTTT

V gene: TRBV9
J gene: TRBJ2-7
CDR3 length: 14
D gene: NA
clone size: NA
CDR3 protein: CASSPMDHSYEQYF
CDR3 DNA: TGTGCCAGCAGCCCCATGGACCACTCCTACGAGCAGTACTTC

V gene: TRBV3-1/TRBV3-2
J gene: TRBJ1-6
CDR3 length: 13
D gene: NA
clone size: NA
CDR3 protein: CASGLGSEAPLHF
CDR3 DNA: TGTGCCAGCGGACTGGGCAGCGAGGCACCCCTCCACTTT

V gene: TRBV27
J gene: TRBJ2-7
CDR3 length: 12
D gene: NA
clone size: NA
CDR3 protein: CASSGTGYEQYF
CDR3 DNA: TGTGCCAGCAGTGGTACAGGGTACGAGCAGTACTTC

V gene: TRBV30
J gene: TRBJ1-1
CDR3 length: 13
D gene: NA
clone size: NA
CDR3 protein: CAWSPGLNTEAFF
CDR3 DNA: TGTGCCTGGAGCCCGGGGCTGAACACTGAAGCTTTCTTT

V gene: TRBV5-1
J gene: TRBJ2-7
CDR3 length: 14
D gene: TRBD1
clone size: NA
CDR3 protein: CASSSTGTAYEQYF
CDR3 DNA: TGCGCCAGCAGCTCCACCGGGACAGCTTACGAGCAGTACTTC

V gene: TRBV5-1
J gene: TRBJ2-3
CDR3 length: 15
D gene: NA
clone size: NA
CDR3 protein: CASSLGSGHTDTQYF
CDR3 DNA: TGCGCCAGCAGCTTGGGTTCAGGGCACACAGATACGCAGTATTTT

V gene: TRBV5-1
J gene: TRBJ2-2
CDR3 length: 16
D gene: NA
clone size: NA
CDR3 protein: CASSLARGPNTGELFF
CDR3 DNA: TGCGCCAGCAGCTTGGCACGGGGGCCGAACACCGGGGAGCTGTTTTTT

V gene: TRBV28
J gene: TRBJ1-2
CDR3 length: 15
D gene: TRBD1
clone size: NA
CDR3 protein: CASQTAGQGNYGYTF
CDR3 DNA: TGTGCCAGCCAAACCGCGGGACAGGGAAACTATGGCTACACCTTC

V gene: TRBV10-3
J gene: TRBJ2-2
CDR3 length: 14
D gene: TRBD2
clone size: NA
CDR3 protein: CAISLRGDTGELFF
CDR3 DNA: TGTGCCATCAGTCTCCGGGGGGACACCGGGGAGCTGTTTTTT

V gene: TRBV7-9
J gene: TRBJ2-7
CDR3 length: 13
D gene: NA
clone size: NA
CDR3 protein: CASSLGISYEQYF
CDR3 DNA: TGTGCCAGCAGCTTAGGGATTTCCTACGAGCAGTACTTC

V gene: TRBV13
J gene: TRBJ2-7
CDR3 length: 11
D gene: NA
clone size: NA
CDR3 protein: CASSPPGEQYF
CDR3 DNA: TGTGCCAGCAGCCCACCCGGCGAGCAGTACTTC

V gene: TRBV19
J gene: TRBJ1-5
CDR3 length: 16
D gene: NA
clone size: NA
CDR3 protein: CASSRGRGERNQPQHF
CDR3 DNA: TGTGCCAGTAGTCGGGGTCGGGGGGAGCGCAATCAGCCCCAGCATTTT

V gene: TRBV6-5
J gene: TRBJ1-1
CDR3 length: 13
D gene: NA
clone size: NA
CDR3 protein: CASKGVPNTEAFF
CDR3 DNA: TGTGCCAGCAAAGGAGTTCCGAACACTGAAGCTTTCTTT

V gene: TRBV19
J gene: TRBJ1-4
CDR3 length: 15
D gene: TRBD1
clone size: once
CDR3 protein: CASSTGTGINEKLFF
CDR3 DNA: TGTGCCAGTAGTACCGGGACAGGGATTAATGAAAAACTGTTTTTT

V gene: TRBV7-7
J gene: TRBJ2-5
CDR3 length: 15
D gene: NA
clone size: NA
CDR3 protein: CASSLEPSLQETQYF
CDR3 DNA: TGTGCTAGCAGCTTAGAACCCAGCCTCCAAGAGACCCAGTACTTC

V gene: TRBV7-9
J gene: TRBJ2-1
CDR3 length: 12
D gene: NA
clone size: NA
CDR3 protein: CASSFRGIEQFF
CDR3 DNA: TGTGCCAGCAGCTTCAGGGGAATTGAGCAGTTCTTC

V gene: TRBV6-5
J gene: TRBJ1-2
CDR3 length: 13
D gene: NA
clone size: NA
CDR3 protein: CASSYIGGYGYTF
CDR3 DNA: TGTGCCAGCAGTTATATTGGGGGCTATGGCTACACCTTC

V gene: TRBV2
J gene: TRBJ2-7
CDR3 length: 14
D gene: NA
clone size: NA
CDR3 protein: CASSEVRVLSEQYF
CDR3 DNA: TGTGCCAGCAGTGAAGTTAGGGTTCTGTCTGAGCAGTACTTC

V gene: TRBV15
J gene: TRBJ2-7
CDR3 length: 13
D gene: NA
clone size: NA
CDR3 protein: CATSRGNSYEQYF
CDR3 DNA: TGTGCCACCAGCAGAGGAAACAGCTACGAGCAGTACTTC

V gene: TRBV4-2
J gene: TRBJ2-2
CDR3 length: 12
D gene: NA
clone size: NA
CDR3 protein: CASSQGGGELFF
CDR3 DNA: TGTGCCAGCAGCCAAGGTGGCGGGGAGCTGTTTTTT

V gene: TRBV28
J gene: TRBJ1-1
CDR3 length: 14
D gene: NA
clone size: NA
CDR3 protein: CASRPGHKNTEAFF
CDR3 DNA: TGTGCCAGCAGACCGGGACATAAAAACACTGAAGCTTTCTTT

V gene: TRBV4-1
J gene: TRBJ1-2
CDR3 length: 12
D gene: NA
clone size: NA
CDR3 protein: CASSQDVYGYTF
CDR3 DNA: TGCGCCAGCAGCCAGGACGTCTATGGCTACACCTTC

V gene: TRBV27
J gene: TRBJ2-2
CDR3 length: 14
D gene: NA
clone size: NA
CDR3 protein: CASSRSGNTGELFF
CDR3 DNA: TGTGCCAGCAGCCGTTCCGGGAACACCGGGGAGCTGTTTTTT

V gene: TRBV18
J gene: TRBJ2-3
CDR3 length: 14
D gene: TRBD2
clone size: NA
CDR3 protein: CASSPPSGGYTQYF
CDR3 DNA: TGTGCCAGCTCACCCCCTAGCGGGGGGTACACGCAGTATTTT

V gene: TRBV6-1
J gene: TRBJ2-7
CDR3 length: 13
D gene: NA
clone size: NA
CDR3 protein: CASSDREVYEQYF
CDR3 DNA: TGTGCCAGCAGTGACAGGGAGGTCTACGAGCAGTACTTC

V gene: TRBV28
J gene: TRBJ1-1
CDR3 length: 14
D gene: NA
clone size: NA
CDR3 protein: CASSPYRVNTEAFF
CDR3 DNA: TGTGCCAGCAGTCCTTACAGGGTTAACACTGAAGCTTTCTTT

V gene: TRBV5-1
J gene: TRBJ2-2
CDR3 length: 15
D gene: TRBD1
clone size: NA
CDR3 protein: CASRLGTGGTGELFF
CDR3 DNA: TGCGCCAGCAGACTAGGGACAGGGGGAACCGGGGAGCTGTTTTTT

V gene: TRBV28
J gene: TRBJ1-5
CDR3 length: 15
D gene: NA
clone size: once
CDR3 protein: CASSPTRGGNQPQHF
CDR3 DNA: TGTGCCAGCAGTCCTACCCGGGGAGGCAATCAGCCCCAGCATTTT

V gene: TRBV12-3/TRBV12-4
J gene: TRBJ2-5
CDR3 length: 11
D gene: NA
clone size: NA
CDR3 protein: CASSYLETQYF
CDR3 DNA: TGTGCCAGCAGTTACCTCGAGACCCAGTACTTC

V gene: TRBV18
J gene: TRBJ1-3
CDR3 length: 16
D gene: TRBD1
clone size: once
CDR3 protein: CASSPLGQGLRNTIYF
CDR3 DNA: TGTGCCAGCTCACCTTTGGGACAGGGCTTAAGAAACACCATATATTTT

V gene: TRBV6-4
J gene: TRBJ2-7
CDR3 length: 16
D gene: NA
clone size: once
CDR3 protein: CASNPLSRTRSYEQYF
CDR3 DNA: TGTGCCAGCAACCCCCTCTCACGAACCCGCTCCTACGAGCAGTACTTC

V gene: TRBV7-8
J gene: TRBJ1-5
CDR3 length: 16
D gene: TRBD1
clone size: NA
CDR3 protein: CASSPQTGGNNQPQHF
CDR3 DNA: TGTGCCAGCAGCCCACAGACAGGGGGCAACAATCAGCCCCAGCATTTT

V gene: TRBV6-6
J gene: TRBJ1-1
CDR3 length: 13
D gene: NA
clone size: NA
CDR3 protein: CASSRGVITEAFF
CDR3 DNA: TGTGCCAGCAGTAGGGGGGTGATAACTGAAGCTTTCTTT

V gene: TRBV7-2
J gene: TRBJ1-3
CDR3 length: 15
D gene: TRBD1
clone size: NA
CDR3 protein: CASSVDRDSGNTIYF
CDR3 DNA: TGTGCCAGCAGCGTAGACAGGGACTCTGGAAACACCATATATTTT

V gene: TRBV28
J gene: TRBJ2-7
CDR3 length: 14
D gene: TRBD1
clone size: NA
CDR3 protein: CASSSRDRVDEQYF
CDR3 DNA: TGTGCCAGCAGTTCCCGGGACAGGGTAGACGAGCAGTACTTC

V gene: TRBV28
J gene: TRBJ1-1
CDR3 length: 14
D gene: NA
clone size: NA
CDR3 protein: CASSPPDTYREAFF
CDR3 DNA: TGTGCCAGCAGTCCGCCGGACACTTATCGCGAAGCTTTCTTT

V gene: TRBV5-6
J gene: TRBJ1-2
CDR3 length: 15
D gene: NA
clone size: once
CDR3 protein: CASSSIGDQGDGYTF
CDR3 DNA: TGTGCCAGCAGCTCAATAGGCGATCAGGGTGATGGCTACACCTTC

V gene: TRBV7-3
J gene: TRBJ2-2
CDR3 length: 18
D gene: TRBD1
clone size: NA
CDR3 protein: CASSAKGQGFANTGELFF
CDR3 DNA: TGTGCCAGCAGCGCAAAGGGACAGGGGTTCGCGAACACCGGGGAGCTGTTTTTT

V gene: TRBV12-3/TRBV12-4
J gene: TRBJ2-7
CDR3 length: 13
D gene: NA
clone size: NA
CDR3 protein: CASSLGLAYEQYF
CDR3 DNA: TGTGCCAGCAGTTTAGGACTAGCCTACGAGCAGTACTTC

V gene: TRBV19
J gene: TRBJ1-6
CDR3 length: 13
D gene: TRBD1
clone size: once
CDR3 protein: CASGGQGGSPLHF
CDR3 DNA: TGTGCCAGTGGGGGACAGGGAGGTTCACCCCTCCACTTT

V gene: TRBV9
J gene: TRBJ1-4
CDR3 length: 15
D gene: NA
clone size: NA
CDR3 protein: CASSATDRGNEKLFF
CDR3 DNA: TGTGCCAGCAGCGCTACAGATCGGGGTAATGAAAAACTGTTTTTT

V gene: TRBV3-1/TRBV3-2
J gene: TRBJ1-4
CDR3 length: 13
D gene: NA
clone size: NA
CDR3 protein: CASSLGGDEKLFF
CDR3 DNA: TGTGCCAGCAGCCTAGGGGGGGATGAAAAACTGTTTTTT

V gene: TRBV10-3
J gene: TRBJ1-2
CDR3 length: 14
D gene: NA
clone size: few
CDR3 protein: CAISEGANVNGYTF
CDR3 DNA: TGTGCCATCAGTGAGGGGGCCAACGTCAATGGCTACACCTTC

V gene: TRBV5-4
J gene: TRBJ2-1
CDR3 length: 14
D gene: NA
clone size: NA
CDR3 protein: CASSFGPDYNEQFF
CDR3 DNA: TGTGCCAGCAGCTTTGGCCCGGATTACAATGAGCAGTTCTTC